One and the same sample provided the 17 T cell receptor beta chains below, sequenced in a study of shared clonotypes between healthy human individuals (dated by TCRdb to 2018 to 2020). CD8 naive samples were CD45RO-negative cells positively selected for CCR7, giving a CD45RA+CCR7+ population that excluded TemRA cells. Library preparation used the immunoSEQ multiplex PCR assay. TCRdb provides this immuneACCESS table in a form limited to in-frame rearrangements. Some clones are lacking; in checked studies, under half of them reflect an unresolved V gene, and why the rest are absent is not known. The sample table lists around 1.9 million clones, over 85% of them with a count of one. Over 1.5% of the sample is in the top ten clones. The sample consisted of naive CD8+ T cells from PBMCs. The cell subset or site label, as the study defines it: CD45RA+CCR7+. These receptors all come from a man younger than 30 in good health. Some clones in this sample may be carry-over from other donors' samples.

With respect to this clone: This CDR3 is also generated by other DNA sequences in the sample. The chain is built from TRBV5-1 and TRBJ2-5, with D unresolved. Germline loops: CDR1 SGHRS, CDR2 YFSETQ. CDR3 length equals 11 residues. The V end lost 2 bases, the J end lost 2 bases, and 1 base lay between the germline ends. The CDR3 reads CASSLQETQYF. The CDR3 nucleotides read TGCGCCAGCAGCTTACAAGAGACCCAGTACTTC.

Comment on this clone: At the DNA level, this CDR3 is encoded by other sequences in the same sample as well. J is TRBJ2-7 and V is TRBV6-5; TRBD1 agrees at 7 bases. With V trimmed by 5 bases and J by 1 base, 2 bases remained unmatched. This CDR3 has 13 residues. Germline CDR1 MNHEY, CDR2 SVGAGI. CDR3 sequence: CASSQTGSYEQYF. The DNA for the CDR3 is TGTGCCAGCAGTCAGACAGGGTCCTACGAGCAGTACTTC.

The chain carries TRBV7-8 and TRBJ1-3; no definite D call. Trimming removed 5 bases from V and 2 bases from J, with 13 bases in between. The germline V gene has CDR1 SGHVS and CDR2 FQNEAQ. This CDR3 region has 15 residues. Here the CDR3 DNA reads TGTGCCAGCAGCCCCCTTCTGGCAGCTGGAAACACCATATATTTT. This codes for CASSPLLAAGNTIYF. The full variable domain, its missing parts supplied by reference TRBV7-8 and TRBJ1-3, is GAGVSQSPRYKVAKRGQDVALRCDPISGHVSLFWYQQALGQGPEFLTYFQNEAQLDKSGLPSDRFFAERPEGSVSTLKIQRTQQEDSAVYLCASSPLLAAGNTIYFGEGSWLTVV.

This clone was recorded once. The chain is built from TRBV27 and TRBJ1-1; D ambiguous. This CDR3 contains 14 residues. V dropped 5 bases and J dropped 10 bases, with 20 bases sitting between them. Germline assignment: CDR1 MNHEY and CDR2 SMNVEV (reference sequence). CDR3 amino acids: CASSPTVEGDVAFF. The CDR3 DNA reads as TGTGCCAGCAGTCCTACCGTCGAGGGAGACGTAGCTTTCTTT.

This rearrangement joins TRBV7-2 to TRBJ2-7, with 9 nucleotides matching TRBD2. The CDR3 contains 14 residues. From germline, CDR1 is SGHTA and CDR2 FQGNSA. V shed 5 bases, J shed 3 bases, and the junction held 5 bases outside the gene matches. The CDR3 reads CASSETAGGYEQYF. CDR3 DNA: TGTGCCAGCAGCGAAACAGCGGGAGGCTACGAGCAGTACTTC.

This chain connects TRBV25-1 to TRBJ1-1; a possible D gene is TRBD1 (6 bases). The CDR3 loop spans 13 amino acids. V lost 10 bases and J lost 2, with 14 bases in between. The V gene's germline CDR1 is MGHDK and CDR2 SYGVNS. Written as DNA, the CDR3 is TGTGCCACCTCGGACAGTTTTAACACTGAAGCTTTCTTT. Amino acids: CATSDSFNTEAFF.

The CDR3 DNA is TGTGCCAGCAGTGAGTCCGCCAGGGGCTTACCTCAGCCCCAGCATTTT. Residues: CASSESARGLPQPQHF. The chain employs TRBV6-1 and TRBJ1-5; D might be TRBD1 (6 bases). The CDR3 is 16 residues long. Germline V gives CDR1 MNHNS, CDR2 SASEGT. Trimming cost V 3 bases and J 6 bases, with 18 bases left between them.

Comments on this clone: The sample has other DNA sequences that encode this CDR3 too. The chain uses TRBV6-1 and TRBJ2-4; possibly TRBD2 for D (5 bases). With 0 bases removed from V and 0 bases from J, the gap between germline ends came to 6 bases. This CDR3 contains 15 residues. CDR1 is MNHNS, CDR2 SASEGT, per germline. CDR3 in DNA: TGTGCCAGCAGTGAAGCCGGGGTAGCCAAAAACATTCAGTACTTC. It translates to CASSEAGVAKNIQYF.

The chain carries TRBV7-9 and TRBJ2-7, with 7 bases fitting TRBD2. The CDR3 consists of 16 residues. Germline CDR1 and CDR2: SEHNR and FQNEAQ (reference sequence). V gave up 5 bases and J gave up 1 base; unmatched junction bases: 11. CDR3 nucleotides: TGTGCCAGCAGCCAAGCGGGGCCCTCCTTTTCCTACGAGCAGTACTTC. This sequence encodes CASSQAGPSFSYEQYF.

This chain joins TRBV30 and TRBJ2-1, with D perhaps TRBD2 (5 bases). Germline V gene data show CDR1 as GTSNPN and CDR2 as SVGIG (reference sequence). CDR3 length: 15 residues. Trimming took off 0 bases at V and 7 bases at J, with 16 bases between the two ends. CDR3 DNA: TGTGCCTGGAGTGTATCTATTGAGGGATGGAATGAGCAGTTCTTC. It translates to CAWSVSIEGWNEQFF.

On this clone itself: This CDR3 is also generated by other DNA sequences in the sample. V is TRBV7-9 and J is TRBJ2-7; D could derive from TRBD1 or TRBD2 (6 bases each). CDR1 and CDR2 from the germline V gene are SEHNR and FQNEAQ (reference sequence). The CDR3 extends over 14 amino acids. Trimming cost V 0 bases and J 3 bases, with 9 bases left between them. The CDR3 DNA is TGTGCCAGCAGCTTAGCGGGGGGCATCTACGAGCAGTACTTC. Amino acids: CASSLAGGIYEQYF.

The CDR3 region has the DNA TGTGCCAGCAGCTACAAGCCTAATGAAAAACTGTTTTTT. This codes for CASSYKPNEKLFF. V and J are TRBV7-9 and TRBJ1-4; D is ambiguous. The V end was cut by 4 bases, the J end by 3 bases, with 6 bases between. Germline V gene data show CDR1 as SEHNR and CDR2 as FQNEAQ (reference sequence). There are 13 residues in the CDR3.

The chain joins TRBV30 to TRBJ2-7; perhaps TRBD2 as D (5 bases). The germline V gene has CDR1 GTSNPN and CDR2 SVGIG (reference sequence). The ends were cut back, 2 bases at V and 4 bases at J, with 9 bases in the middle. CDR3 size: 12 residues. This chain's CDR3 is CAWSTRGYEQYF. DNA of the CDR3: TGTGCCTGGAGTACACGGGGTTACGAGCAGTACTTC.

CDR3 nucleotides: TGTGCCAGCAGCTTAGCCCACCTGGGAACGCGGGAGCAGTACTTC. Protein: CASSLAHLGTREQYF. The chain employs TRBV11-2 and TRBJ2-7; no firm D call. Germline-derived CDR1 and CDR2 are SGHAT and FQNNGV. Trimming stripped 1 base from V and 7 bases from J, with 17 bases between. This CDR3 is built from 15 residues.

The gene calls are TRBV19 and TRBJ1-5; the match to TRBD1 covers 7 bases. Germline lookup yields CDR1 LNHDA and CDR2 SQIVND (reference sequence). With 0 bases clipped from V and 7 bases from J, the junction kept 18 bases outside the gene matches. The CDR3 has 19 residues. CDR3 in amino acids: CASSIDPEEATGRFQPQHF. The CDR3, as DNA: TGTGCCAGTAGTATAGACCCCGAGGAGGCGACAGGGCGTTTCCAGCCCCAGCATTTT.

CDR3 bases: TGCGCCAGCAGCCAAGAATGGGTCTACAATGAGCAGTTCTTC. Translation gives CASSQEWVYNEQFF. The genes are TRBV4-3 and TRBJ2-1; D not resolved. V was trimmed by 0 bases and J by 3 bases, leaving 6 bases between them. The CDR3 is 14 amino acids. Germline V gene sequence: CDR1 LGHNA, CDR2 YSLEER.

The chain has TRBV27 and TRBJ2-3; 8 bases align to TRBD2. The junction had 6 bases not matched to a gene; V was cut back by 4 bases and J by 0 bases. The germline gives CDR1 MNHEY, CDR2 SMNVEV (reference sequence). The CDR3 runs to 16 residues. DNA for the CDR3: TGTGCCAGCAGTTCGACCGGGACTAGTAGCACAGATACGCAGTATTTT. This codes for CASSSTGTSSTDTQYF.